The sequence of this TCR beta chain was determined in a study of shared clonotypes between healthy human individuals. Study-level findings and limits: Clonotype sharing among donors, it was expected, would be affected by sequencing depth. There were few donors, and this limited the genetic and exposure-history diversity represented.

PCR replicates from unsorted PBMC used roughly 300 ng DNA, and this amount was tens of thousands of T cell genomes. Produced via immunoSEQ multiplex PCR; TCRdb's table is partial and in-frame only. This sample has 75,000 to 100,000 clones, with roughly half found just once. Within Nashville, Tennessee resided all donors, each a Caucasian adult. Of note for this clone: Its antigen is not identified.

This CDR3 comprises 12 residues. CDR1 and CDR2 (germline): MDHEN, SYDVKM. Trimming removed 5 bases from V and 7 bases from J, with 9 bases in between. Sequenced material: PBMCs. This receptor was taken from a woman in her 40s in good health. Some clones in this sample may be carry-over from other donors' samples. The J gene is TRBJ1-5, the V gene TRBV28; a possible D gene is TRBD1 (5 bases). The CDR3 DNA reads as TGTGCCAGCAGTGCGGGACCCCAGCCCCAGCATTTT. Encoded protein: CASSAGPQPQHF.